This passage covers 17 T cell receptor beta chains from one sample sequenced in a study of a mutant IDH1 vaccine in newly diagnosed glioma. The time point denotes: baseline, week 1 (first vaccination visit). Treatment meaning: pre-vaccination baseline after standard-of-care therapy. Sequencing was performed with immunoSEQ multiplex PCR; in TCRdb, only in-frame clones are kept and a portion is missing. In the table there are tens of thousands of clones, about 83% of which are singletons. Here the sequenced sample was PBMCs, taken from a glioma patient treated with radiotherapy, temozolomide or both. The receptors come from a woman aged 50 to 60 with glioma.

This chain uses TRBV6-1 with TRBJ1-2; D is ambiguous. V shed 1 base and J shed 7 bases, with 13 bases lying between them. Germline loops: CDR1 MNHNS, CDR2 SASEGT. The CDR3 runs to 14 residues. The CDR3 nucleotides read TGTGCCAGCAGTGAAGATACACATTCGGGTGGCTACACCTTC. It translates to CASSEDTHSGGYTF.

The gene calls are TRBV9 and TRBJ1-1, with unresolved D. Looked up from germline, CDR1 is SGDLS and CDR2 is YYNGEE. The V end lost 0 bases, the J end lost 1 base, and 7 bases lay between the germline ends. The CDR3 has 14 residues. CDR3 sequence (DNA): TGTGCCAGCAGCGTAGCAGCCGGGAACACTGAAGCTTTCTTT. Translation gives CASSVAAGNTEAFF. Looking up the rest from reference TRBV9 and TRBJ1-1 gives the full variable domain: DSGVTQTPKHLITATGQRVTLRCSPRSGDLSVYWYQQSLDQGLQFLIQYYNGEERAKGNILERFSAQQFPDLHSELNLSSLELGDSALYFCASSVAAGNTEAFFGQGTRLTVV.

V is TRBV4-1 and J is TRBJ2-7; a weak D match, TRBD1 (6 bases). Germline-derived CDR1 and CDR2 are MGHRA and YSYEKL. The CDR3 is made up of 15 amino acids. Trimming took 1 base from V and 5 from J, leaving 15 bases between them. The CDR3 DNA follows: TGCGCCAGCAGCCAAGTGAACAGGGCCCCCAACGAGCAGTACTTC. Protein sequence: CASSQVNRAPNEQYF.

This sequence joins TRBV2 and TRBJ2-5; the D is unclear. V was pared by 5 bases and J by 9 bases, with 13 bases between. CDR1 is SNHLY, CDR2 FYNNEI, per germline. CDR3 length: 12 residues. CDR3 nucleotides: TGTGCCAGCAGTAGCGACACTCCCCCCCAGTACTTC. It encodes CASSSDTPPQYF.

The chain recombines TRBV27 with TRBJ2-3; possible D gene TRBD2, 6 bases. Germline-derived CDR1 and CDR2 are MNHEY and SMNVEV (reference sequence). Trimming removed 4 bases from V and 2 bases from J, with 16 bases in between. The CDR3 runs to 16 residues. The CDR3 here is CASSSLGAGTTDTQYF. The CDR3 region has the DNA TGTGCCAGCAGTTCTCTAGGGGCGGGGACCACAGATACGCAGTATTTT.

The count of this clone is one. The chain combines TRBV7-9 with TRBJ1-1, with TRBD1 identical over 7 bases. The CDR3 has 15 amino acids. With V trimmed by 6 bases and J by 0 bases, 7 bases remained unmatched. CDR1 and CDR2 from the germline V gene are SEHNR and FQNEAQ (reference sequence). CDR3 DNA sequence: TGTGCCAGCAGGGGGGACAGAGACTTGAACACTGAAGCTTTCTTT. Its translation: CASRGDRDLNTEAFF.

The chain is built from TRBV5-1 and TRBJ2-5, with D unclear. The CDR3 is 14 amino acids. Germline-derived CDR1 and CDR2 are SGHRS and YFSETQ. V shed 0 bases and J shed 4 bases, with 10 bases lying between them. The CDR3 DNA follows: TGCGCCAGCAGCTTGGACCAAGTCGTAGAGACCCAGTACTTC. Translated: CASSLDQVVETQYF.

The chain couples TRBV2 to TRBJ1-4; D gene ambiguous. This CDR3 region has 12 residues. Trimming cost V 6 bases and J 4 bases, with 6 bases left between them. Per the germline V gene, CDR1 is SNHLY and CDR2 is FYNNEI. This CDR3 is CASRLINEKLFF. The DNA for the CDR3 is TGTGCCAGCAGGCTGATTAATGAAAAACTGTTTTTT.

The rearrangement uses TRBV30 and TRBJ2-3; D not resolved. Per germline, CDR1 GTSNPN and CDR2 SVGIG (reference sequence). Trimming stripped 2 bases from V and 4 bases from J, with 10 bases between. The CDR3 spans 13 residues. The CDR3 loop is CAWSLVGPDTQYF. CDR3 bases: TGTGCCTGGAGTTTGGTAGGGCCAGATACGCAGTATTTT.

V is TRBV11-2 and J is TRBJ2-7; 9 nucleotides agree with TRBD1. V shed 3 bases and J 6 bases; nucleotides not matched to a gene: 12. The CDR3 is 16 residues long. Germline assignment: CDR1 SGHAT and CDR2 FQNNGV. The DNA of the CDR3 is TGTGCCAGCAGCTTCTTCTCCTTGGGACAGGGCGGCGAGCAGTACTTC. It translates to CASSFFSLGQGGEQYF.

DNA for the CDR3: TGTGCCAGCAGCTTAAAATATGAAGGGGCGGCTGGGGCCAACGTCCTGACTTTC. Its translation: CASSLKYEGAAGANVLTF. V and J are TRBV7-8 and TRBJ2-6; a weak D match, TRBD1 (5 bases). The germline V gene encodes CDR1 SGHVS and CDR2 FQNEAQ. This CDR3 region has 18 residues. The V end was cut by 2 bases, the J end by 2 bases, with 16 bases between.

This chain connects TRBV4-1 to TRBJ1-4, with D uncertain. V lost 6 bases and J 0 bases, leaving 14 bases between the germline ends. The germline V gene encodes CDR1 MGHRA and CDR2 YSYEKL. The CDR3 covers 16 residues. The CDR3 bases are TGCGCCAGCAGGAATGGGCGTATGGCAACTAATGAAAAACTGTTTTTT. This sequence encodes CASRNGRMATNEKLFF.

The chain combines TRBV2 with TRBJ1-4; 8 bases line up with TRBD1. The CDR3 has 15 residues. Per germline, CDR1 SNHLY and CDR2 FYNNEI. V shed 6 bases and J 8 bases; nucleotides not matched to a gene: 11. CDR3 DNA sequence: TGTGCCAGCAGAAAACTCGGGACAGGCGGAGAAAAACTGTTTTTT. Protein sequence: CASRKLGTGGEKLFF.

This clone was recorded once. The rearrangement links TRBV29-1 to TRBJ2-7, with 7 bases identical to TRBD1. Trimming took 3 bases from V and 3 from J; bases not matched to a gene: 2. Germline V CDR1 and CDR2: SQVTM, ANQGSEA. This CDR3 spans 12 amino acids. CDR3 nucleotide sequence: TGCAGCGTTGAGGCAGGGGGCTACGAGCAGTACTTC. The encoded protein is CSVEAGGYEQYF.

This chain connects TRBV19 to TRBJ2-7, with 9 bases that match TRBD1. V lost 2 bases, J lost 7 bases, and 9 bases stayed unmatched. Germline-derived CDR1 and CDR2 are LNHDA and SQIVND (reference sequence). CDR3 length: 15 amino acids. Written as DNA, the CDR3 is TGTGCCAGTAGTATACGTACAGGGGGCTGGGAAGAGCAGTACTTC. This encodes CASSIRTGGWEEQYF. Looking up the rest from reference TRBV19 and TRBJ2-7 gives the full variable domain: DGGITQSPKYLFRKEGQNVTLSCEQNLNHDAMYWYRQDPGQGLRLIYYSQIVNDFQKGDIAEGYSVSREKKESFPLTVTSAQKNPTAFYLCASSIRTGGWEEQYFGPGTRLTVT.

This chain joins TRBV18 and TRBJ2-7; possible D gene TRBD2, 7 bases. This CDR3 spans 14 amino acids. The germline CDR1 and CDR2 sequences are KGHSH and LQKENI. Trimming pared 5 bases from V and 3 bases from J, leaving 14 bases between. The CDR3 loop is CASSKGGDYYEQYF. In nucleotides, the CDR3 is TGTGCCAGCTCAAAGGGGGGGGACTACTACGAGCAGTACTTC.

The chain couples TRBV18 to TRBJ1-3; 7 nucleotides agree with TRBD1. CDR3 length: 16 amino acids. The V segment lost 3 bases and the J segment 5 bases; nucleotides outside the gene matches: 10. Germline V gene data show CDR1 as KGHSH and CDR2 as LQKENI. The CDR3 DNA sequence: TGTGCCAGCTCACCCCCGGGGACAGAACTTCGAAACACCATATATTTT. It codes for CASSPPGTELRNTIYF. The full variable domain, its missing parts supplied by reference TRBV18 and TRBJ1-3, is NAGVMQNPRHLVRRRGQEARLRCSPMKGHSHVYWYRQLPEEGLKFMVYLQKENIIDESGMPKERFSAEFPKEGPSILRIQQVVRGDSAAYFCASSPPGTELRNTIYFGEGSWLTVV.